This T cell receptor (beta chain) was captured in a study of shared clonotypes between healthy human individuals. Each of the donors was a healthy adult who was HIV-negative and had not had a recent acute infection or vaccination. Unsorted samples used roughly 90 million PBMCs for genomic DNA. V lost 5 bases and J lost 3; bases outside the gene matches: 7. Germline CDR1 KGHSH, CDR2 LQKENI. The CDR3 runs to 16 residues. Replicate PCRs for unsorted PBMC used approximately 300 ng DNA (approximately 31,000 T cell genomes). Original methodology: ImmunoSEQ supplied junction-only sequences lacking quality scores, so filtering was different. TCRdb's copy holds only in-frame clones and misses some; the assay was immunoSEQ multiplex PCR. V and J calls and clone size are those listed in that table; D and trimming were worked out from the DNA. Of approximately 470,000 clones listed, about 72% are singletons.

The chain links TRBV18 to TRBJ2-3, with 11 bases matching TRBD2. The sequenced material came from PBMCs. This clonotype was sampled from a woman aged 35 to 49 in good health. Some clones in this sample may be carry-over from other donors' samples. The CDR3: CASSILAGETTDTQYF. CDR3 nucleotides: TGTGCCAGCTCAATACTAGCGGGAGAGACGACAGATACGCAGTATTTT.